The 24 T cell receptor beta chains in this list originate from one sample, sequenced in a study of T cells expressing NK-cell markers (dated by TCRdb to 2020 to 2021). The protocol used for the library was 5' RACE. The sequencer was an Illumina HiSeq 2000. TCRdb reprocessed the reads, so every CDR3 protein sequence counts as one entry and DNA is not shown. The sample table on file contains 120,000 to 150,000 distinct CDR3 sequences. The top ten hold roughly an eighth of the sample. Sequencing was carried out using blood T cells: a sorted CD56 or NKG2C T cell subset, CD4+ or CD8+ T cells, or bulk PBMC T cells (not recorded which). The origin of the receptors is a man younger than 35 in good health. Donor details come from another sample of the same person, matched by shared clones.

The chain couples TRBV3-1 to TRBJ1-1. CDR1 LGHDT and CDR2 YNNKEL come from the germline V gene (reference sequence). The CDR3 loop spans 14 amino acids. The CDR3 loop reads CASSESPLNTEAFF.

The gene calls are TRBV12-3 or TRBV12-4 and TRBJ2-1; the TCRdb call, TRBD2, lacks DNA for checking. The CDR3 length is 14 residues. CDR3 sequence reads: CASTRTSEAYEQFF.

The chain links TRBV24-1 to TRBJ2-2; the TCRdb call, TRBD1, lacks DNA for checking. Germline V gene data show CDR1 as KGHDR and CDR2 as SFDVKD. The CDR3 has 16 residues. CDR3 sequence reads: CATSDSDRGLTGELFF.

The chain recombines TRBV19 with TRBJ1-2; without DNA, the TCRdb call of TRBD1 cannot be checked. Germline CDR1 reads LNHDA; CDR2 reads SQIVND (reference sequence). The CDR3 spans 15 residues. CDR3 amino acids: CASTTHTGAHYGYTF.

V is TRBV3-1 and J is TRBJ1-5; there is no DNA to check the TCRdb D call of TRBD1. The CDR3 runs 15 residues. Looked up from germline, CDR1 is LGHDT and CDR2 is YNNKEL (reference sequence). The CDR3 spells CASSQDFGNNQPQHF.

This CDR3 is CASSLIVGTGYTEAFF. V is TRBV27 and J is TRBJ1-1; TCRdb lists TRBD1, though no DNA is available to test this call. The CDR3 covers 16 residues. Per the germline V gene, CDR1 is MNHEY and CDR2 is SMNVEV (reference sequence).

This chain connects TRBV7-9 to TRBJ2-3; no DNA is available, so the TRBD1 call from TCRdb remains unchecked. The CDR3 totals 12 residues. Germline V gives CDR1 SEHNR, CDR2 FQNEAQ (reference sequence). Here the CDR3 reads CASPEGTGTQYF.

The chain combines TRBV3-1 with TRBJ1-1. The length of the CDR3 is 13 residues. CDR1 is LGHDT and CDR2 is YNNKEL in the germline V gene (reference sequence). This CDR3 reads CASSQGSNLGAFF.

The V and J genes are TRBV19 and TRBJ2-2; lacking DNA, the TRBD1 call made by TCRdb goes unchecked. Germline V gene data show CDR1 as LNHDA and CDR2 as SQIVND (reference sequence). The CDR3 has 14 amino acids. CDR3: CATTPGAVTGELFF.

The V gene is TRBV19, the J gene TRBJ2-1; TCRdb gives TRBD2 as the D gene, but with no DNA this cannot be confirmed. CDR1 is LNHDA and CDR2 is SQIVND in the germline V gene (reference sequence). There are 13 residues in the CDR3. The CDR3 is CASSLGGSGNPFF.

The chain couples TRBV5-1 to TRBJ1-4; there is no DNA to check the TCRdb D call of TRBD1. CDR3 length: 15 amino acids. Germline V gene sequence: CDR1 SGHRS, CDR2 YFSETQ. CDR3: CASSYGDRLNEKLFF. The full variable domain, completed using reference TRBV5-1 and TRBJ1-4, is KAGVTQTPRYLIKTRGQQVTLSCSPISGHRSVSWYQQTPGQGLQFLFEYFSETQRNKGNFPGRFSGRQFSNSRSEMNVSTLELGDSALYLCASSYGDRLNEKLFFGSGTQLSVL.

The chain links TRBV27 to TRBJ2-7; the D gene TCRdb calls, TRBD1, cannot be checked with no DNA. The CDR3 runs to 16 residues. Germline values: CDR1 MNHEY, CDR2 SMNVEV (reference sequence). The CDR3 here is CASSLPEPTGIYEQYF.

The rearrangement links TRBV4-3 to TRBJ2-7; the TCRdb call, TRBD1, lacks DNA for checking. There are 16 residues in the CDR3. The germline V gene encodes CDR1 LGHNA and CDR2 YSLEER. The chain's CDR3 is CASSREFEGYSYEQYF.

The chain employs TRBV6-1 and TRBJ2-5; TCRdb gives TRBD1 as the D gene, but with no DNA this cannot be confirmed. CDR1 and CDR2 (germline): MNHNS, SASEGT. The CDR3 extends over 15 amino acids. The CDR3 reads CASTPKGALQETQYF.

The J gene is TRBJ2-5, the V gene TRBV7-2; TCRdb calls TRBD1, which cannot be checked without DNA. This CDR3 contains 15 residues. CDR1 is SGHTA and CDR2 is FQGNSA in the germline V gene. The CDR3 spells CASSLLSGGQETQYF.

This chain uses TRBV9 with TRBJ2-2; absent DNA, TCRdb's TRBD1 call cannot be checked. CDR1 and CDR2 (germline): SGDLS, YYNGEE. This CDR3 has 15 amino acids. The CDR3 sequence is CASGTGTANTGELFF.

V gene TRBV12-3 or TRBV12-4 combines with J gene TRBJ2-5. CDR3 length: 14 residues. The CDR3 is CASSFPDPQETQYF.

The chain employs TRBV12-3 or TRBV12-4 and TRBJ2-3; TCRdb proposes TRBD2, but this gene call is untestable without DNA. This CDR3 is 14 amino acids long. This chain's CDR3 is CASSLAKGLDTQYF.

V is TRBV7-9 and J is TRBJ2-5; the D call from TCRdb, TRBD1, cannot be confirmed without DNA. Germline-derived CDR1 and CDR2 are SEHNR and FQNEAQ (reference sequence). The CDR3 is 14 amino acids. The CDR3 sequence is CASSLLGGTETQYF.

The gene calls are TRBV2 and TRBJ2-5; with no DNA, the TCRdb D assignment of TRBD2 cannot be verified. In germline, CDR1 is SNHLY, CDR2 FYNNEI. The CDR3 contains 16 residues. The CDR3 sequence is CASSESLGFAGETQYF.

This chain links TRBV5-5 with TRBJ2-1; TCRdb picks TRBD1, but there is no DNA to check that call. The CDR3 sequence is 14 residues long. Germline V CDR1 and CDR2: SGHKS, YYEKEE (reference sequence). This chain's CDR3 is CASSRGDDYNEQFF.

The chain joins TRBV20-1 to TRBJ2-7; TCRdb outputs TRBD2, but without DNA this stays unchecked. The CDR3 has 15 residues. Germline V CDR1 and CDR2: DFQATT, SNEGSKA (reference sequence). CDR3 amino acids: CSARDIERGPYEQYF.

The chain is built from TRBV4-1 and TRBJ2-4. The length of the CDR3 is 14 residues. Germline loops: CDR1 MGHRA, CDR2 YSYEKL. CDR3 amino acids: CASSPLSGQHIQYF.

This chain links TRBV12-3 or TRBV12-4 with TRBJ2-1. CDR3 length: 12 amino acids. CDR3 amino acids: CASRYGHNEQFF.